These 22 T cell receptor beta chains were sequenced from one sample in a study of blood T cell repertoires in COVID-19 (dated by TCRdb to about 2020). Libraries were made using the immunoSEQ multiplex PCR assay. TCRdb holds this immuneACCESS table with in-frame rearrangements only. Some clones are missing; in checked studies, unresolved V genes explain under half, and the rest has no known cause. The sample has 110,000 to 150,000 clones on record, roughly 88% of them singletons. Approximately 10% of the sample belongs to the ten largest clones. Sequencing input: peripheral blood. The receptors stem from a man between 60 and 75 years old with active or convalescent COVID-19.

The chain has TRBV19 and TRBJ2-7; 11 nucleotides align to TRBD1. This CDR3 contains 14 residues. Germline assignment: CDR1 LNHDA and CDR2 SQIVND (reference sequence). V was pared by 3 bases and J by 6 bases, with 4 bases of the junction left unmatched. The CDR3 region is CASSMEDRGREQYF. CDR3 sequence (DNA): TGTGCCAGTAGTATGGAGGACAGGGGGCGCGAGCAGTACTTC.

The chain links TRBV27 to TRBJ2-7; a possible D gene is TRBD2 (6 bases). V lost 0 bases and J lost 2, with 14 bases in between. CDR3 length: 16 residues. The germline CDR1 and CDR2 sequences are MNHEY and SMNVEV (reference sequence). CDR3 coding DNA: TGTGCCAGCAGTTTATCCGGCGGGACCTTGGCCTACGAGCAGTACGTC. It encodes CASSLSGGTLAYEQYV.

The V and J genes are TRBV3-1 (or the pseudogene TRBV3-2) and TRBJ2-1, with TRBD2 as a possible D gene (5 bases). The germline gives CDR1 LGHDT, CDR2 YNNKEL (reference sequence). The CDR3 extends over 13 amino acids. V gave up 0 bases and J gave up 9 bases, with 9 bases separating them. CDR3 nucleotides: TGTGCCAGCAGCCAAGATGGGCGGGTTGAGCAGTTCTTC. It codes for CASSQDGRVEQFF.

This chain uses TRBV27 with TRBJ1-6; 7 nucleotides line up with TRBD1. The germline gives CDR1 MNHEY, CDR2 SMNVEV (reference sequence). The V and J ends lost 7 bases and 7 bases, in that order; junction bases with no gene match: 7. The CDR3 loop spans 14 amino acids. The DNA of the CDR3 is TGTGCCAGCACCCCGGACAGGAGCAATTCACCCCTCCACTTT. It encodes CASTPDRSNSPLHF.

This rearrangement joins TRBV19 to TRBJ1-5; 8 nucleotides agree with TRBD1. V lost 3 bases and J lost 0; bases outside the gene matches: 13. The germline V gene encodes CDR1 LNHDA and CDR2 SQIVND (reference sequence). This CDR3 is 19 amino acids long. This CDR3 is CASSIEGQGPRYSNQPQHF. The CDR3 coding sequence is TGTGCCAGTAGTATTGAAGGACAGGGACCGCGGTATAGCAATCAGCCCCAGCATTTT.

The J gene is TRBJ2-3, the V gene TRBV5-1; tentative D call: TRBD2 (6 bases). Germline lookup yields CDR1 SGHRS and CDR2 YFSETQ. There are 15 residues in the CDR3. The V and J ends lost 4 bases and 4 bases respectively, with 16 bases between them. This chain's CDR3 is CASSGNSGTADTQYF. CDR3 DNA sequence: TGCGCCAGCAGCGGGAATAGCGGAACGGCAGATACGCAGTATTTT.

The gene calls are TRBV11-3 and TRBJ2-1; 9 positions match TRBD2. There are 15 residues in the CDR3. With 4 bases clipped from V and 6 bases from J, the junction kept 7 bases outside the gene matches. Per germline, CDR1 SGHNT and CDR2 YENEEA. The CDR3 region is CASSWGASGANEQFF. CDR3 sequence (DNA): TGTGCCAGCAGCTGGGGGGCTAGCGGGGCCAATGAGCAGTTCTTC.

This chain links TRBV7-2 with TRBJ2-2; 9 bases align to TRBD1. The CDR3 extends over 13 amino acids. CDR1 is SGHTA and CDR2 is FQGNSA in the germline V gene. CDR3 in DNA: TGTGTATCTAGCGGACAGGGGTACGGGGAGCTGTTTTTT. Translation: CVSSGQGYGELFF.

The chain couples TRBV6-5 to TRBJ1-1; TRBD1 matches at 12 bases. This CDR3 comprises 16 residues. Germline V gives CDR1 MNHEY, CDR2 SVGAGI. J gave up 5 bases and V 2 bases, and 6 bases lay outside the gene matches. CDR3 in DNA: TGTGCCAGCAGTTACAATGTGGGACAGGGGGCAACTGAAGCTTTCTTT. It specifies CASSYNVGQGATEAFF.

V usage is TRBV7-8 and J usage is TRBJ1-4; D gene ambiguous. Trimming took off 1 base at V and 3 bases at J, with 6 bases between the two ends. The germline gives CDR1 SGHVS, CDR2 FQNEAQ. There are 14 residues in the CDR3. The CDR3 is CASSLERANEKLFF. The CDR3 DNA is TGTGCCAGCAGCTTAGAACGGGCTAATGAAAAACTGTTTTTT.

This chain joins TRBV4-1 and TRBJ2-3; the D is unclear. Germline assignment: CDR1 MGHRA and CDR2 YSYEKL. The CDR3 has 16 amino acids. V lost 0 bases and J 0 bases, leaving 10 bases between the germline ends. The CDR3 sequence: CASSQDRAASTDTQYF. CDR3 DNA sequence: TGCGCCAGCAGCCAAGACCGCGCGGCTAGCACAGATACGCAGTATTTT.

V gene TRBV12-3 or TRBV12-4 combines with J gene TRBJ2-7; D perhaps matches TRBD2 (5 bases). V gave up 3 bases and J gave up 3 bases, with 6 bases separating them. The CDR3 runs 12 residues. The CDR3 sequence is CASSFGDYEQYF. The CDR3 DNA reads TGTGCCAGCAGTTTCGGGGACTACGAGCAGTACTTC.

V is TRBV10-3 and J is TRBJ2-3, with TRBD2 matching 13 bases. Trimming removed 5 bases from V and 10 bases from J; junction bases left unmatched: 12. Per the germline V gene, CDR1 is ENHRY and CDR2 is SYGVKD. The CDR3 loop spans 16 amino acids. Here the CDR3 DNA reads TGTGCCATCAGTCCCGGACTAGCGGGAGAGTCTCAAGCGCAGTATTTT. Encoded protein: CAISPGLAGESQAQYF.

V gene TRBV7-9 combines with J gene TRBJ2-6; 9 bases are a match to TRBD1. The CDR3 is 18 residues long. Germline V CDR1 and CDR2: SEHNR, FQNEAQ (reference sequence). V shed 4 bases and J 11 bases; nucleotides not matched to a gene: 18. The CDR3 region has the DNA TGTGCCAGCAGCTCCGACCCTCGGACAGGGGTTGAATTGGACGTCCTGACTTTC. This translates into CASSSDPRTGVELDVLTF.

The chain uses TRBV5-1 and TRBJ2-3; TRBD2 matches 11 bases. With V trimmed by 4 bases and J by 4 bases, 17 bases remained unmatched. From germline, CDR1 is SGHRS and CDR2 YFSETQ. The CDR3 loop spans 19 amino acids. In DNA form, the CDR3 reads TGCGCCAGCAGCACTGGCCTCTCGGGACTAGCGGAAATGGCAGATACGCAGTATTTT. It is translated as CASSTGLSGLAEMADTQYF.

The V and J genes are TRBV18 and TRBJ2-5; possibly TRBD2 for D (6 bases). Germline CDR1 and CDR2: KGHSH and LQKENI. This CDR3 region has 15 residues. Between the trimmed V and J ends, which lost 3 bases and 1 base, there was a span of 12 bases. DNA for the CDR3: TGTGCCAGCTCACCCAGTAGCGGACCCCAAGAGACCCAGTACTTC. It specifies CASSPSSGPQETQYF.

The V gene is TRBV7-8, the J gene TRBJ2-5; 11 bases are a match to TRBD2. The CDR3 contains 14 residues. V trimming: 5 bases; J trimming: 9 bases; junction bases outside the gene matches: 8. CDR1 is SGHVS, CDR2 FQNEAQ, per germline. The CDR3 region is CASSTGLAERAQYF. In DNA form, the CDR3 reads TGTGCCAGCAGCACGGGACTAGCGGAGAGGGCCCAGTACTTC.

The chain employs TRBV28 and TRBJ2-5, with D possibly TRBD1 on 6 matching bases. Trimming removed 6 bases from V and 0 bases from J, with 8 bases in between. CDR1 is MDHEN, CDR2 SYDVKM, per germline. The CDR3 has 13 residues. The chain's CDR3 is CASSTGYQETQYF. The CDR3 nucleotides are TGTGCCAGCAGCACAGGGTACCAAGAGACCCAGTACTTC.

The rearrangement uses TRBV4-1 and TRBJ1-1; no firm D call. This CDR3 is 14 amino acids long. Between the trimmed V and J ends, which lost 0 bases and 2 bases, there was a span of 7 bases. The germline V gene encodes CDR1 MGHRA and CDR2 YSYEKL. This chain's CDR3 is CASSQESVNTEAFF. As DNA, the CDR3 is TGCGCCAGCAGCCAAGAATCTGTCAACACTGAAGCTTTCTTT.

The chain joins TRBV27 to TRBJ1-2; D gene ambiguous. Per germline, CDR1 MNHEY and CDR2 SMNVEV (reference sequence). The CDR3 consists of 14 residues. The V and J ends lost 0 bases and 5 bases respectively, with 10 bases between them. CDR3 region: CASSLSEGVYGYTF. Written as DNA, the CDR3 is TGTGCCAGCAGTTTATCTGAGGGAGTATATGGCTACACCTTC.

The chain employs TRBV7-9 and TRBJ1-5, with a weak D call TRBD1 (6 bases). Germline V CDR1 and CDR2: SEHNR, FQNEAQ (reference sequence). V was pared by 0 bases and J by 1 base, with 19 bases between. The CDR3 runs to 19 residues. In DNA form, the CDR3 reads TGTGCCAGCAGCTTAGCCGCTATTGAGGGGGACGCCAGCAATCAGCCCCAGCATTTT. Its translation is CASSLAAIEGDASNQPQHF.

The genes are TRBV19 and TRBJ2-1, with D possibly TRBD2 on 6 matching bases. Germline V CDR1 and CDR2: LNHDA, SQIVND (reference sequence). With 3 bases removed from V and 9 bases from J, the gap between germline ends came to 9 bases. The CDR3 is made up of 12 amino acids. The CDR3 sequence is CASSILGGEQFF. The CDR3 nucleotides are TGTGCCAGTAGTATCCTGGGAGGTGAGCAGTTCTTC. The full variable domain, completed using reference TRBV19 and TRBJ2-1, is DGGITQSPKYLFRKEGQNVTLSCEQNLNHDAMYWYRQDPGQGLRLIYYSQIVNDFQKGDIAEGYSVSREKKESFPLTVTSAQKNPTAFYLCASSILGGEQFFGPGTRLTVL.